The subject of this entry is one T cell receptor (beta chain). This sample was taken from a study of T cell repertoires in cytomegalovirus infection. TCRdb re-called the reads with MiXCR, one entry per CDR3 protein. This repertoire shows approximately 500,000 distinct CDR3 sequences, around 27% found once; its top ten account for about 12%. Material: PBMCs. The sequence was obtained from a human donor in good health (CMV status not recorded). Some clones in this sample may be carry-over from other donors' samples.

CDR3 in amino acids: CASSGDNLAYEQYF. CDR3 in DNA: TGTGCCAGCAGCGGGGACAACCTCGCCTACGAGCAGTACTTC. The V gene is TRBV7-6, the J gene TRBJ2-7, with D possibly TRBD1 on 6 matching bases. The germline gives CDR1 SGHVS, CDR2 FNYEAQ. The CDR3 totals 14 residues. V lost 5 bases and J 2 bases, leaving 13 bases between the germline ends.